The rows below give T cell receptor beta chains drawn from one sample of a study of blood T cells in healthy people across ages. In TCRdb, the 5' RACE reads were re-called with MiXCR into one record per CDR3 protein. Of hundreds of thousands of distinct CDR3 sequences in the sample, about 30% were seen once. The sample was blood. These receptors were obtained from a woman of 80 years or more in good health. Both conserved end residues are part of each CDR3. Each record gives: CDR3 protein, CDR3 DNA, D gene, J gene, clone size, V gene. The D gene is left open where the match is weak. The listing skips clone size in some rows; elsewhere it reads once, few, many or a size class.

CDR3aa: CATSTKGLLNTEAFF; CDR3nt: TGTGCCACCAGCACCAAGGGACTGTTGAACACTGAAGCTTTCTTT; d_gene: .; j_gene: TRBJ1-1; abundance: .; v_gene: TRBV15
CDR3aa: CASSPGVDTEAFF; CDR3nt: TGTGCCAGCAGCCCCGGGGTGGACACTGAAGCTTTCTTT; d_gene: .; j_gene: TRBJ1-1; abundance: .; v_gene: TRBV7-2
CDR3aa: CASSQDWALRTDTQYF; CDR3nt: TGTGCCAGCAGCCAAGACTGGGCTTTGCGGACAGATACGCAGTATTTT; d_gene: .; j_gene: TRBJ2-3; abundance: .; v_gene: TRBV4-2
CDR3aa: CASSVGLAGEGEQFF; CDR3nt: TGTGCCAGCAGCGTAGGCCTAGCGGGGGAAGGTGAGCAGTTCTTC; d_gene: TRBD2; j_gene: TRBJ2-1; abundance: many; v_gene: TRBV9
CDR3aa: CASSLGVGGATYEQYF; CDR3nt: TGTGCCAGCAGCTTAGGTGTCGGGGGGGCCACCTACGAGCAGTACTTC; d_gene: TRBD2; j_gene: TRBJ2-7; abundance: many; v_gene: TRBV7-2
CDR3aa: CATSDLFGWRQYF; CDR3nt: TGTGCCACCAGTGATTTGTTCGGCTGGAGGCAGTACTTC; d_gene: .; j_gene: TRBJ2-7; abundance: many; v_gene: TRBV24-1
CDR3aa: CATSRVGRVAYNEQFF; CDR3nt: TGTGCCACCAGCAGAGTAGGGAGGGTGGCCTACAATGAGCAGTTCTTC; d_gene: TRBD2; j_gene: TRBJ2-1; abundance: many; v_gene: TRBV15
CDR3aa: CASSGGAGGIDTQYF; CDR3nt: TGTGCCAGCAGTGGGGGAGCGGGGGGAATAGATACGCAGTATTTT; d_gene: TRBD2; j_gene: TRBJ2-3; abundance: few; v_gene: TRBV2
CDR3aa: CASSLQGGASGFTDTQYF; CDR3nt: TGTGCCAGCAGCCTGCAGGGTGGGGCTAGCGGGTTCACAGATACGCAGTATTTT; d_gene: TRBD2; j_gene: TRBJ2-3; abundance: many; v_gene: TRBV4-2
CDR3aa: CAWSEGLAGSGYF; CDR3nt: TGTGCCTGGAGTGAGGGGCTAGCGGGGAGTGGGTACTTC; d_gene: TRBD2; j_gene: TRBJ2-5; abundance: .; v_gene: TRBV30
CDR3aa: CASSNGGVVQPQHF; CDR3nt: TGTGCCAGCAGTAACGGCGGGGTGGTTCAGCCCCAGCATTTT; d_gene: .; j_gene: TRBJ1-5; abundance: .; v_gene: TRBV27
CDR3aa: CASSLLVRGDTEAFF; CDR3nt: TGTGCCAGCAGTTTATTGGTCCGGGGGGACACTGAAGCTTTCTTT; d_gene: .; j_gene: TRBJ1-1; abundance: few; v_gene: TRBV28
CDR3aa: CSVSRWDEQFF; CDR3nt: TGCAGCGTTTCGAGGTGGGATGAGCAGTTCTTC; d_gene: .; j_gene: TRBJ2-1; abundance: many; v_gene: TRBV29-1
CDR3aa: CASSSAAIGTGLGGYTF; CDR3nt: TGCGCCAGCAGCTCGGCGGCCATAGGGACAGGTTTAGGAGGCTACACCTTC; d_gene: TRBD1; j_gene: TRBJ1-2; abundance: few; v_gene: TRBV5-1
CDR3aa: CASGVLGTGEDEQFF; CDR3nt: TGTGCCAGCGGCGTCCTCGGGACAGGGGAGGATGAGCAGTTCTTC; d_gene: TRBD1; j_gene: TRBJ2-1; abundance: .; v_gene: TRBV11-3
CDR3aa: CASSLRAAGGEQFF; CDR3nt: TGTGCCAGCAGCTTAAGGGCAGCGGGGGGAGAGCAGTTCTTC; d_gene: TRBD2; j_gene: TRBJ2-1; abundance: many; v_gene: TRBV7-2
CDR3aa: CASRTSGGQNYEQYF; CDR3nt: TGTGCCAGCAGAACCTCGGGGGGGCAAAACTACGAGCAGTACTTC; d_gene: TRBD2; j_gene: TRBJ2-7; abundance: many; v_gene: TRBV6-6
CDR3aa: CASSPTVRDKGRWEQYF; CDR3nt: TGTGCCAGCAGTCCCACCGTCCGGGACAAGGGCCGGTGGGAGCAGTACTTC; d_gene: .; j_gene: TRBJ2-7; abundance: many; v_gene: TRBV27
CDR3aa: CASSLPGTGNTEAFF; CDR3nt: TGTGCCAGCAGCTTACCCGGGACCGGGAACACTGAAGCTTTCTTT; d_gene: .; j_gene: TRBJ1-1; abundance: few; v_gene: TRBV7-2
CDR3aa: CSVKRGLTHEQYF; CDR3nt: TGCAGCGTAAAAAGGGGGCTAACCCACGAGCAGTACTTC; d_gene: TRBD1; j_gene: TRBJ2-7; abundance: .; v_gene: TRBV29-1
CDR3aa: CASSQEAQGNYGYTF; CDR3nt: TGCGCCAGCAGCCAAGAGGCCCAGGGAAACTATGGCTACACCTTC; d_gene: .; j_gene: TRBJ1-2; abundance: many; v_gene: TRBV4-3
CDR3aa: CASSYGLAGGLDTQYF; CDR3nt: TGCGCCAGCAGCTACGGACTAGCGGGGGGATTAGATACGCAGTATTTT; d_gene: TRBD2; j_gene: TRBJ2-3; abundance: many; v_gene: TRBV5-1
CDR3aa: CASRGLSGGGLTDTQYF; CDR3nt: TGTGCCAGCAGGGGGCTTAGTGGCGGGGGACTCACAGATACGCAGTATTTT; d_gene: TRBD2; j_gene: TRBJ2-3; abundance: many; v_gene: TRBV27
CDR3aa: CASSLILPTDTQYF; CDR3nt: TGTGCCAGCAGTTTAATCCTTCCCACAGATACGCAGTATTTT; d_gene: .; j_gene: TRBJ2-3; abundance: many; v_gene: TRBV27
CDR3aa: CASSLDEARGNTIYF; CDR3nt: TGCGCCAGCAGCCTGGACGAGGCGAGGGGAAACACCATATATTTT; d_gene: .; j_gene: TRBJ1-3; abundance: .; v_gene: TRBV5-1
CDR3aa: CASISPGRGNQPQHF; CDR3nt: TGTGCCAGCATCTCCCCTGGCAGGGGTAATCAGCCCCAGCATTTT; d_gene: .; j_gene: TRBJ1-5; abundance: .; v_gene: TRBV28
CDR3aa: CASSQEPGEQYF; CDR3nt: TGTGCCAGCAGCCAAGAACCCGGGGAGCAGTACTTC; d_gene: .; j_gene: TRBJ2-7; abundance: many; v_gene: TRBV3-1
CDR3aa: CASSENRPPLSYGYTF; CDR3nt: TGTGCCAGCAGTGAGAACAGGCCCCCTTTGAGCTATGGCTACACCTTC; d_gene: .; j_gene: TRBJ1-2; abundance: .; v_gene: TRBV2
CDR3aa: CASSPRLLNSGNTIYF; CDR3nt: TGTGCCAGCAGTCCAAGACTCCTTAACTCTGGAAACACCATATATTTT; d_gene: .; j_gene: TRBJ1-3; abundance: .; v_gene: TRBV6-6
CDR3aa: CASSYAYEETQYF; CDR3nt: TGTGCCAGCAGTTACGCCTACGAAGAGACCCAGTACTTC; d_gene: .; j_gene: TRBJ2-5; abundance: many; v_gene: TRBV6-5
CDR3aa: CAISGRQGVNEQFF; CDR3nt: TGTGCCATCAGTGGCCGGCAGGGGGTGAATGAGCAGTTCTTC; d_gene: TRBD1; j_gene: TRBJ2-1; abundance: many; v_gene: TRBV10-3
CDR3aa: CSARAPGQGADEQYF; CDR3nt: TGCAGTGCTAGAGCACCGGGACAGGGGGCAGATGAGCAGTACTTC; d_gene: TRBD1; j_gene: TRBJ2-5; abundance: .; v_gene: TRBV20-1
CDR3aa: CSARVPGLNYNEQFF; CDR3nt: TGCAGTGCTAGGGTACCGGGACTAAACTACAATGAGCAGTTCTTC; d_gene: TRBD2; j_gene: TRBJ2-1; abundance: .; v_gene: TRBV20-1
CDR3aa: CASRPTRTGAPYEQYF; CDR3nt: TGTGCCAGCAGACCCACCAGGACAGGGGCGCCCTACGAGCAGTACTTC; d_gene: TRBD1; j_gene: TRBJ2-7; abundance: many; v_gene: TRBV6-1
CDR3aa: CASSQDVGGASYEQYF; CDR3nt: TGTGCCAGCAGCCAAGATGTAGGGGGCGCTTCCTACGAGCAGTACTTC; d_gene: TRBD1; j_gene: TRBJ2-7; abundance: few; v_gene: TRBV3-1
CDR3aa: CSAREMGREGTEAFF; CDR3nt: TGCAGTGCTAGAGAGATGGGCAGGGAAGGGACTGAAGCTTTCTTT; d_gene: .; j_gene: TRBJ1-1; abundance: .; v_gene: TRBV20-1
CDR3aa: CASSLRQGGVRTEAFF; CDR3nt: TGCGCCAGCAGCTTGCGGCAAGGGGGGGTTCGCACTGAAGCTTTCTTT; d_gene: .; j_gene: TRBJ1-1; abundance: few; v_gene: TRBV5-1